The source of this TCR beta chain is a study of blood T cells in healthy people across ages (dated by TCRdb to between 2014 and 2017). Regarding the study in general: Template switching captured roughly one uniquely barcoded TCR beta cDNA molecule per two T cells in model experiments. Using deep sequencing normalized with unique cDNA molecular identifiers, the study measured how TCR beta repertoire diversity changes with age. Donors were grouped into four age groups: young (average roughly 15 years), middle-aged (approximately 41), aged (about 59) and long-lived (just over 80). Two additional independent replicas of 1 million unique cDNA reads from the same blood draw were analyzed for two donors (one aged 18 to 30 and one aged 80 or older). What the authors observed across the whole study: Estimates of total diversity based on one million sequenced T cells were considered lower bounds and underestimates. The CMV infection status of donors was not known, potentially confounding age-related changes in expanded clonotypes. The percentage of naive T cells measured by flow cytometry correlated strongly with observed TCR beta diversity. Compared with the aged group, more naive CD4+ T cells, fewer expanded clones and increased TCR diversity were shown by the long-lived group, suggesting age selection. Because profiling used bulk unsorted PBMCs, naive and antigen-experienced compartments could not be compared conclusively. As age increased, observed TCR beta diversity per million T cells dropped in a roughly linear way, and a significant reduction was already evident by age 40.

On this clonotype itself: Its antigen is currently not known. Mismatch with germline at one junction end may stem from a read error.

The germline V gene (reference sequence) supplies CDR1 MNHEY and CDR2 SMNVEV. Including cysteine and phenylalanine, the CDR3 has 15 amino acids. The read is trimmed to its CDR3 DNA, 45 bases read in frame from base 1. Library preparation employed 5' RACE. The sequencing machine was an Illumina HiSeq 2500. A second PCR of roughly 7 to 12 cycles was run with a J-beta primer mix and a sample-barcoded 5' primer. A unique molecular identifier was introduced onto each TCR beta cDNA molecule by a template-switch 5' adaptor carrying 12 random nucleotides. Each sample yielded at least 3 million CDR3-containing paired-end reads. First-strand cDNA was synthesized from all RNA with the Mint cDNA synthesis kit, primed by a TRBC-specific oligonucleotide. All cDNA was treated with uracil-DNA glycosylase and then went through a first 18-cycle PCR with the universal primers M1SS and BC2_uni_R. As for the authors' bioinformatics: For normalization, 1 million high-quality reads were randomly selected from each sample, with every read carrying a distinct molecular identifier. Instead of being binned into consensus sequences, reads that shared molecular identifiers were thrown out. MiTCR, with a Q25 quality threshold and the strictest error-elimination algorithm, was used for CDR3 identification, clonotype clustering and error correction. A nonparametric unseen species model with Euler transformation was used to estimate a lower bound on total TCR beta diversity. The public sequencing data were trimmed at Q25 with fastp and processed into clonotypes with MiXCR by TCRdb, which kept only in-frame beta chains. Each CDR3 protein appears once, grouped with its most common genes and DNA. Clone size and V and J calls follow TCRdb, not the original study. This sample comprises some 850,000 distinct CDR3 sequences, 20% to 30% of them detected only once. The top ten clones comprise over 2.5% of the sample.

The 39 donors, aged about 6 to 100 years, were systemically healthy Caucasian individuals from Russia. Around 10 milliliters of peripheral blood were collected from each donor into EDTA-treated Vacutainer tubes. Ficoll-Paque density-gradient centrifugation was used to isolate PBMCs, with at least 6 million obtained per sample. Trizol reagent was used to extract total RNA from PBMCs, with at least 5 micrograms per sample. The percentages of naive CD45RAhigh/CD27high T cells were determined by flow cytometry on a PBMC aliquot from every donor. The sample was also reused in another study, on T cells of mothers and their children. The second publication reports: Nine systemically healthy Caucasian individuals, comprising three mothers and their six children, were included as donors. cDNA synthesis used all of the extracted RNA, with approximately 1.4 ug of RNA in each 15 ul reaction. In the second PCR, the M1S primer added sample barcodes and 2-4 random nucleotides. Over 9 million TCR beta CDR3 reads came from each mother, compared with some 3 million reads from each child. Thymic selection shapes the output of TCR recombination in a similar way in related and unrelated pairs, and inherited differences have a minor effect. Normalized repertoire overlap in related mother-child pairs was always slightly higher than in unrelated mother-child pairs, but the difference was never significant. No persistent microchimeric T cell clones were found, with a detection sensitivity of approximately 95 clones per million clonotypes. In the study, deep NGS was used to compare the TCR beta repertoires of mothers and children, and features distinguishing related mother-child pairs from unrelated individuals were sought. Mothers averaged roughly 36 +/- 4 years of age and children averaged about 10 +/- 4 years. After adapter ligation was performed with NEBNext reagents, the libraries were sequenced on an Illumina HiSeq 2000 with 100+100 nt paired-end reads. Mother and child libraries were prepared a month apart and sequenced in separate runs to prevent cross-contamination. Between roughly 500,000 and 2,300,000 distinct TCR beta clonotypes were identified per donor. Naive TCR beta clonotypes were estimated from low-frequency clonotypes matched to each donor's FACS-determined naive share, without sorting.

Sample: blood. This chain joins TRBV27 to TRBJ1-4, and possibly TRBD1, on 5 matching bases. This TCR came from a boy between 10 and 17 years old in good health. This receptor carries the CDR3 CASSLSGHGNEKLFF. The nucleotides read TGTGCCAGCAGTCTATCAGGGCACGGTAATGAAAAACTGTTTTTT.